The 25 T cell receptor beta chains in this list originate from one sample, sequenced in a study of T cell changes during pregnancy in multiple sclerosis. Measured with immunoSEQ multiplex PCR; TCRdb has only the in-frame clones, and not every one. In the table there are around 60,000 clones, 93% of which are singletons. The source material was peripheral blood, sampled after pregnancy. The receptors here all came from a female donor with multiple sclerosis, enrolled in a pregnancy study.

V is TRBV14 and J is TRBJ2-5; D is possibly TRBD2 (7 bases). Germline CDR1 reads SGHDN; CDR2 reads FVKESK. The CDR3 totals 15 residues. The V end was cut by 0 bases, the J end by 9 bases, with 17 bases between. The CDR3 sequence: CASSQDPAGAAAQYF. The CDR3, as DNA: TGTGCCAGCAGCCAAGATCCGGCGGGGGCGGCGGCCCAGTACTTC.

The V call is TRBV7-9, the J call TRBJ2-1; TRBD2 might be the D (5 bases). Trimming removed 5 bases from V and 8 bases from J, with 10 bases in between. The CDR3 loop spans 12 amino acids. Germline CDR1 SEHNR, CDR2 FQNEAQ (reference sequence). This CDR3 reads CASSHEDYEQFF. The CDR3 nucleotides are TGTGCCAGCAGCCACGAGGACTATGAGCAGTTCTTC.

Relative to its sample, this clone is medium-sized (0.01 to 0.1%). The chain combines TRBV27 with TRBJ2-7, with D possibly TRBD2 on 6 matching bases. The length of the CDR3 is 14 residues. Germline-derived CDR1 and CDR2 are MNHEY and SMNVEV (reference sequence). V gave up 6 bases and J gave up 2 bases, with 14 bases separating them. The CDR3 region has the DNA TGTGCCAGCAGCATTAGCGGTCCTGCCTACGAGCAGTACTTC. Its translation: CASSISGPAYEQYF.

This chain links TRBV9 with TRBJ2-1, with 9 bases fitting TRBD1. Losses at the gene ends were 6 bases for V and 7 bases for J; bases not matched to a gene: 11. This CDR3 spans 15 amino acids. Germline CDR1 SGDLS, CDR2 YYNGEE. CDR3 protein: CASNEGDRAANEQFF. As DNA, the CDR3 is TGTGCCAGCAATGAAGGGGACAGGGCGGCAAATGAGCAGTTCTTC.

This chain joins TRBV2 and TRBJ2-1; D ambiguous. From germline, CDR1 is SNHLY and CDR2 FYNNEI. V was shortened by 5 bases and J by 4 bases, with 3 bases between the two germline ends. This CDR3 has 11 amino acids. The CDR3 loop reads CASSTYNEQFF. DNA for the CDR3: TGTGCCAGCAGTACTTACAATGAGCAGTTCTTC.

For the CDR3, the DNA is TGTGCCAGCACCAAGGGGGCTAGCGGGACTATCAATGAGCAGTTCTTC. The encoded protein is CASTKGASGTINEQFF. The V gene is TRBV6-6, the J gene TRBJ2-1, with TRBD2 matching over 9 bases. The germline V gene encodes CDR1 MNHNY and CDR2 SVGAGI (reference sequence). Germline trimming cut 7 bases from V and 6 bases from J; bases unmatched to any gene: 13. The CDR3 runs 16 residues.

This chain connects TRBV15 to TRBJ2-1, with D possibly matching TRBD1 (6 bases). The V and J ends lost 7 bases and 8 bases respectively, with 18 bases between them. The germline gives CDR1 LNHNV, CDR2 YYDKDF (reference sequence). This CDR3 is 14 amino acids long. CDR3 amino acids: CATNPTGGFYEQFF. CDR3 coding DNA: TGTGCCACCAACCCGACAGGCGGTTTCTATGAGCAGTTCTTC. The full variable domain, in which reference TRBV15 and TRBJ2-1 provide the parts outside the CDR3, is DAMVIQNPRYQVTQFGKPVTLSCSQTLNHNVMYWYQQKSSQAPKLLFHYYDKDFNNEADTPDNFQSRRPNTSFCFLDIRSPGLGDTAMYLCATNPTGGFYEQFFGPGTRLTVL.

The gene calls are TRBV18 and TRBJ2-7, with 7 bases aligning to TRBD2. The ends lost 2 bases at V and 7 bases at J; junction bases unmatched: 11. Looked up from germline, CDR1 is KGHSH and CDR2 is LQKENI. The CDR3 has 15 amino acids. The CDR3 loop reads CASSPRIGGIGEQYF. The DNA of the CDR3 is TGTGCCAGCTCACCAAGGATCGGGGGGATTGGAGAGCAGTACTTC.

The rearrangement links TRBV7-9 to TRBJ1-2; the D gene is possibly TRBD1 (6 bases). There are 13 residues in the CDR3. The V end lost 4 bases, the J end lost 8 bases, and 14 bases lay between the germline ends. Germline V gene data show CDR1 as SEHNR and CDR2 as FQNEAQ (reference sequence). The CDR3 coding sequence is TGTGCCAGCAGCTATTCCGGGACATCCGGCTACACCTTC. This sequence encodes CASSYSGTSGYTF.

For the CDR3, the DNA is TGCGCCAGCAGCTTGACCGCCAGGGGCACTCAAGTAGCTTTCTTT. It encodes CASSLTARGTQVAFF. The rearrangement links TRBV5-1 to TRBJ1-1; D is possibly TRBD1 (6 bases). The CDR3 totals 15 residues. V lost 1 base and J lost 10, with 20 bases in between. Germline-derived CDR1 and CDR2 are SGHRS and YFSETQ.

The CDR3 coding sequence is TGTGCCAGCAGGATAGCGGGGGGGGCTGGTCAGCCCCAGCATTTT. It specifies CASRIAGGAGQPQHF. This rearrangement joins TRBV28 to TRBJ1-5; D may be TRBD1 (6 bases). Trimming left V 6 bases short and J 6 bases short, with 18 bases between. Germline V gives CDR1 MDHEN, CDR2 SYDVKM. This CDR3 contains 15 residues.

In the case of this clone: A read error may account for a junction end that differs from germline. DNA for the CDR3: TGCAGCGTGGATACAGGGGAGACCCGGTACTTC. This codes for CSVDTGETRYF. The rearrangement links TRBV29-1 to TRBJ2-5; 7 bases fit TRBD1. CDR3 length: 11 amino acids. Germline CDR1 and CDR2: SQVTM and ANQGSEA.

This chain joins TRBV18 and TRBJ2-1; a weak D match, TRBD2 (5 bases). The V gene's germline CDR1 is KGHSH and CDR2 LQKENI. The CDR3 has 16 residues. V was cut by 2 bases and J by 2 bases, with 13 bases left in between. For the CDR3, the DNA is TGTGCCAGCTCACCAGCAAGCGGAGAAACCTACAATGAGCAGTTCTTC. Its translation: CASSPASGETYNEQFF.

The rearrangement joins TRBV2 to TRBJ2-3, with 11 bases that match TRBD1. Germline V lookup: CDR1 SNHLY, CDR2 FYNNEI. The CDR3 extends over 14 amino acids. The V gene end was trimmed by 6 bases and the J gene end by 8 bases; junction bases not matched to a gene: 7. The CDR3, as DNA: TGTGCCAGCAGCGGGACAGGGGGGTGGGGTACGCAGTATTTT. Protein product: CASSGTGGWGTQYF.

This clone was seen just once. This chain joins TRBV9 and TRBJ2-1, with 9 bases lining up with TRBD2. Germline lookup yields CDR1 SGDLS and CDR2 YYNGEE. The CDR3 runs 15 residues. The V gene end was trimmed by 1 base and the J gene end by 5 bases; junction bases not matched to a gene: 4. CDR3 sequence: CASSVLTSGNNEQFF. The CDR3, as DNA: TGTGCCAGCAGCGTATTGACTAGCGGAAACAATGAGCAGTTCTTC.

The rearrangement links TRBV19 to TRBJ2-7; 9 bases map to TRBD1. Germline values: CDR1 LNHDA, CDR2 SQIVND (reference sequence). After removal of 3 bases from V and 4 bases from J, the junction contained 7 bases not matched to a gene. CDR3 length: 15 residues. This chain's CDR3 is CASSILQGQGYEQYF. In DNA, the CDR3 is TGTGCCAGTAGTATCCTTCAGGGACAGGGTTACGAGCAGTACTTC. Together with reference TRBV19 and TRBJ2-7, the CDR3 gives the full variable domain: DGGITQSPKYLFRKEGQNVTLSCEQNLNHDAMYWYRQDPGQGLRLIYYSQIVNDFQKGDIAEGYSVSREKKESFPLTVTSAQKNPTAFYLCASSILQGQGYEQYFGPGTRLTVT.

The rearrangement uses TRBV12-5 and TRBJ1-3; D unresolved. Germline V lookup: CDR1 LGHNT, CDR2 FRNRAP. V was cut by 5 bases and J by 0 bases, with 17 bases left in between. The CDR3 totals 17 residues. CDR3 nucleotide sequence: TGTGCTAGTGGTCCCCTGGAGAAAGGCTACTCTGGAAACACCATATATTTT. Encoded protein: CASGPLEKGYSGNTIYF.

The chain has TRBV6-6 and TRBJ1-2; D is unresolved. There are 15 residues in the CDR3. V lost 7 bases and J 4 bases, leaving 19 bases between the germline ends. The germline CDR1 and CDR2 sequences are MNHNY and SVGAGI (reference sequence). The CDR3 reads CASIDWRQPIYGYTF. CDR3 nucleotides: TGTGCCAGCATCGACTGGCGGCAACCGATCTATGGCTACACCTTC.

CDR3 bases: TGTGCCACGTCAGCGGGAGGTATCGATGAGCAGTTCTTC. It yields the protein CATSAGGIDEQFF. The V call is TRBV19, the J call TRBJ2-1, with 9 positions matching TRBD2. This CDR3 spans 13 amino acids. V was clipped by 10 bases and J by 8 bases; unmatched bases: 9. Germline loops: CDR1 LNHDA, CDR2 SQIVND (reference sequence).

The chain combines TRBV4-1 with TRBJ1-2, with 8 bases matching TRBD1. Germline CDR1 reads MGHRA; CDR2 reads YSYEKL. The CDR3 is 16 residues long. V gave up 3 bases and J gave up 0 bases; unmatched junction bases: 6. CDR3 loop: CASSHLGQGANYGYTF. The CDR3 DNA reads as TGCGCCAGCAGCCACCTTGGACAGGGAGCTAACTATGGCTACACCTTC.

This chain uses TRBV27 with TRBJ1-1; 9 bases are shared with TRBD1. Trimming removed 3 bases from V and 7 bases from J; junction bases left unmatched: 6. This CDR3 has 14 residues. Germline loops: CDR1 MNHEY, CDR2 SMNVEV (reference sequence). The CDR3 protein is CASSFRQGGIEAFF. CDR3 nucleotides: TGTGCCAGCAGTTTCCGACAGGGGGGGATTGAAGCTTTCTTT.

The chain carries TRBV18 and TRBJ1-1; perhaps TRBD1 as D (6 bases). This CDR3 has 14 residues. The germline V gene encodes CDR1 KGHSH and CDR2 LQKENI. V lost 2 bases and J lost 0, with 7 bases in between. In DNA form, the CDR3 reads TGTGCCAGCTCACCAGGACAGATGAACACTGAAGCTTTCTTT. This translates into CASSPGQMNTEAFF.

This chain links TRBV7-3 with TRBJ2-4, with D maybe TRBD2 (6 bases). CDR1 SGHTA and CDR2 FQGTGA come from the germline V gene. The V end was cut by 3 bases, the J end by 9 bases, with 12 bases between. CDR3 length: 13 amino acids. This CDR3 reads CASSLTREGIQYF. In nucleotides, the CDR3 is TGTGCCAGCAGCTTGACTAGGGAAGGCATTCAGTACTTC.

The genes are TRBV6-6 and TRBJ2-7; 7 bases fit TRBD1. The trim removed 3 bases at V and 6 bases at J, leaving 2 bases unmatched. Germline V gives CDR1 MNHNY, CDR2 SVGAGI (reference sequence). The CDR3 totals 12 residues. CDR3 bases: TGTGCCAGCAGTTATTCAGGGGGCGAGCAGTACTTC. This translates into CASSYSGGEQYF.

The J gene is TRBJ1-4, the V gene TRBV11-2, with 7 bases that match TRBD1. Germline-derived CDR1 and CDR2 are SGHAT and FQNNGV. J gave up 2 bases and V 4 bases, and 1 base lay outside the gene matches. The CDR3 extends over 14 amino acids. In DNA form, the CDR3 reads TGTGCCAGCAGCTCACAGGGGACTAATGAAAAACTGTTTTTT. Its translation is CASSSQGTNEKLFF.